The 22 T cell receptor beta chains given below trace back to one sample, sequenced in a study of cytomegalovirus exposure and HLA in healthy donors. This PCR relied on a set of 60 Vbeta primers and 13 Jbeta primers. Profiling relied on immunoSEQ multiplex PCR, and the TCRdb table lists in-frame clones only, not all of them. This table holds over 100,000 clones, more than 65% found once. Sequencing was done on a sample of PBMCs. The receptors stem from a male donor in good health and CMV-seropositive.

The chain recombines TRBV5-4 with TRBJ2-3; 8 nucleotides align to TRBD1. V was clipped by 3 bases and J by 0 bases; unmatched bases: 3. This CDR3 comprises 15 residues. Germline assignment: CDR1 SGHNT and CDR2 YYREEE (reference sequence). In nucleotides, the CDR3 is TGTGCCAGCAGCTCCCGACAGGGGAGCACAGATACGCAGTATTTT. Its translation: CASSSRQGSTDTQYF.

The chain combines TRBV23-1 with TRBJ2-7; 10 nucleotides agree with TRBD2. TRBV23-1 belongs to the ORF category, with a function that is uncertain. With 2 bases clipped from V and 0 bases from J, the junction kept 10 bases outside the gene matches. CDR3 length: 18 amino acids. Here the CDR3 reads CASSQTRSGTSVSYEQYF. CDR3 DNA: TGCGCCAGCAGTCAAACCCGTTCTGGGACTAGCGTCTCCTACGAGCAGTACTTC.

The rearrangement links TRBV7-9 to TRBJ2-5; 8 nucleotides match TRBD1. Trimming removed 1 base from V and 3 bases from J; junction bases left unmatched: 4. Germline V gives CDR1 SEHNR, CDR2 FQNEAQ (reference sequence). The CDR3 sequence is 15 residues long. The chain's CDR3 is CASSLVGQGKETQYF. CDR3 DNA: TGTGCCAGCAGCTTAGTAGGACAGGGAAAAGAGACCCAGTACTTC.

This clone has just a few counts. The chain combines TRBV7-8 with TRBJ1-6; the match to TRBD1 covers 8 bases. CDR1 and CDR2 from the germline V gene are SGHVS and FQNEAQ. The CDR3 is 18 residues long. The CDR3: CATTSWTGSSSYNSPLHF. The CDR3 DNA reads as TGTGCAACCACCTCGTGGACAGGGTCGAGCTCCTATAATTCACCCCTCCACTTT.

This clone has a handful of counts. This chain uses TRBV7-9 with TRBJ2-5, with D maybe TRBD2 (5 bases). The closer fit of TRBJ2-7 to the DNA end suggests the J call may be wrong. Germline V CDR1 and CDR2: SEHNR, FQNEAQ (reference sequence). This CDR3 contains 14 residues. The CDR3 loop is CASSFPGFTYEQYF. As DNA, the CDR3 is TGTGCCAGCAGCTTTCCGGGATTCACCTACGAGCAGTACTTC.

In DNA form, the CDR3 reads TGTGCCAGCAGCTTAACAGGCCCTAATGAAAAACTGTTTTTT. Its translation is CASSLTGPNEKLFF. This chain links TRBV5-6 with TRBJ1-4; D might be TRBD1 (5 bases). CDR1 and CDR2 (germline): SGHDT, YYEEEE. V lost 2 bases and J 3 bases, leaving 8 bases between the germline ends. The CDR3 length is 14 residues.

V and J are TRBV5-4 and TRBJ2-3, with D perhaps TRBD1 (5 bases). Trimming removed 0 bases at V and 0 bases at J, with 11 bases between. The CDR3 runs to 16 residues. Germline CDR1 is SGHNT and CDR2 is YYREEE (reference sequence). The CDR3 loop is CASSLVTQASTDTQYF. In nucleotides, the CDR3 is TGTGCCAGCAGCTTGGTGACACAGGCGAGCACAGATACGCAGTATTTT.

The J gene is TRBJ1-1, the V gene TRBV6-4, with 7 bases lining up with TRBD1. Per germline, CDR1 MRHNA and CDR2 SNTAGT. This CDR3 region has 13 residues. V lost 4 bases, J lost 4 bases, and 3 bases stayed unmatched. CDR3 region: CASSAAGGTEAFF. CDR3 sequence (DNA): TGTGCCAGCAGTGCGGCAGGGGGCACTGAAGCTTTCTTT.

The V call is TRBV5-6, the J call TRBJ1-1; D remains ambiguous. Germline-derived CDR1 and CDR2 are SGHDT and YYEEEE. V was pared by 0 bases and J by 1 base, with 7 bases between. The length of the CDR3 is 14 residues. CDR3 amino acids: CASSLDISNTEAFF. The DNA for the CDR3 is TGTGCCAGCAGCTTGGACATATCGAACACTGAAGCTTTCTTT.

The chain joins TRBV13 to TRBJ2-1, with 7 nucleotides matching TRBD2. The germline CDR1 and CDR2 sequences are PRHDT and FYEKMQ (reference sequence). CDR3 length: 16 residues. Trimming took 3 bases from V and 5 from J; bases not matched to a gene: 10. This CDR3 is CASSFGTNGLNNEQFF. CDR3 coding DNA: TGTGCCAGCAGCTTCGGGACTAACGGGCTGAACAATGAGCAGTTCTTC.

CDR3 bases: TGCAGCGTCGGCCCCGGGACAGGGAAAGAGACCCAGTACTTC. Its protein is CSVGPGTGKETQYF. This chain links TRBV29-1 with TRBJ2-5, with 9 bases fitting TRBD1. CDR1 and CDR2 from the germline V gene are SQVTM and ANQGSEA. The CDR3 consists of 14 residues. V lost 6 bases to trimming and J lost 3 bases; unmatched junction nucleotides: 8.

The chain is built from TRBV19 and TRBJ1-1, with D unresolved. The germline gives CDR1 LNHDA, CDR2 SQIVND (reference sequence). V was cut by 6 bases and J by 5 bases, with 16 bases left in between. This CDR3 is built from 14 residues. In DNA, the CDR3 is TGTGCCAGTAGCCAACCCGGGGATTCGACTGAAGCTTTCTTT. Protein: CASSQPGDSTEAFF.

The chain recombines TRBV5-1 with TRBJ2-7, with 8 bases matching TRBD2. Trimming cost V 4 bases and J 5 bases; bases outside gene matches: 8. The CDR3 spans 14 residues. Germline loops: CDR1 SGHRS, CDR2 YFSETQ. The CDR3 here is CASSHRTSFHEQYF. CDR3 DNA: TGCGCCAGCAGCCATCGGACTAGCTTTCACGAGCAGTACTTC.

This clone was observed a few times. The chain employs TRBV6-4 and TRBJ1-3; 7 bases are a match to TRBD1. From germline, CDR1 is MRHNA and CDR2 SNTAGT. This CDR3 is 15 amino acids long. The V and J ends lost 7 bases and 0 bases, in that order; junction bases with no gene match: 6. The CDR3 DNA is TGTGCCAGCATCGGACAGGAGGACTCTGGAAACACCATATATTTT. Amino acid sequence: CASIGQEDSGNTIYF.

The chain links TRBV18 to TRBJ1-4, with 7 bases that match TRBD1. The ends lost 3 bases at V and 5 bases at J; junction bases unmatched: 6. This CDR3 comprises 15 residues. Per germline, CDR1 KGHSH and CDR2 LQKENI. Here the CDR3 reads CASSPPGQINEKLFF. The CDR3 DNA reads TGTGCCAGCTCACCTCCGGGACAGATCAATGAAAAACTGTTTTTT.

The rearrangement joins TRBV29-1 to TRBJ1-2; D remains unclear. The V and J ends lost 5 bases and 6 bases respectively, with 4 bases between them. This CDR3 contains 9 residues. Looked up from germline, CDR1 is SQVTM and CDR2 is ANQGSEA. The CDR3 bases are TGCAGCGTTTCGGATGGCTACACCTTC. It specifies CSVSDGYTF. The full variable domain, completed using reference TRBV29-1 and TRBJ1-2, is SAVISQKPSRDICQRGTSLTIQCQVDSQVTMMFWYRQQPGQSLTLIATANQGSEATYESGFVIDKFPISRPNLTFSTLTVSNMSPEDSSIYLCSVSDGYTFGSGTRLTVV.

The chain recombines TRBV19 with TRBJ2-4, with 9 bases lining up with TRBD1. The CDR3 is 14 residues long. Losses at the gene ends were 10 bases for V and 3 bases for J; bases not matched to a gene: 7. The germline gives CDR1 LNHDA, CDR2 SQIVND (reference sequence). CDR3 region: CATNTGGYKNIQYF. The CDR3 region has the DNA TGTGCCACTAATACAGGGGGCTACAAAAACATTCAGTACTTC.

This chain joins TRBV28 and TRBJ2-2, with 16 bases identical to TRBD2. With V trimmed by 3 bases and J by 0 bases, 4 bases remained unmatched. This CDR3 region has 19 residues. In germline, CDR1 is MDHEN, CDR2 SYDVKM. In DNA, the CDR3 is TGTGCCAGCAGTTTTGCGGGACTAGCGGGAGGGCCGAACACCGGGGAGCTGTTTTTT. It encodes CASSFAGLAGGPNTGELFF.

Here the CDR3 DNA reads TGTGCCAGCAGTGAACCGCGCACCCTAGCGGACACCGGGGAGCTGTTTTTT. Translation gives CASSEPRTLADTGELFF. The chain employs TRBV6-1 and TRBJ2-2; TRBD2 agrees at 7 bases. Trimming removed 2 bases from V and 3 bases from J; junction bases left unmatched: 9. This CDR3 has 17 residues. In germline, CDR1 is MNHNS, CDR2 SASEGT.

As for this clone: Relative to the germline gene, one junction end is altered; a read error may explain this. The CDR3 loop reads CSSSPLGRVHEQFF. The CDR3 DNA sequence: TGTTCCAGCAGCCCCCTAGGCAGGGTGCATGAGCAGTTCTTC. The chain has TRBV7-9 and TRBJ2-1, with a possible D match to TRBD1 (5 bases). This CDR3 has 14 residues. The germline CDR1 and CDR2 sequences are SEHNR and FQNEAQ (reference sequence). The whole variable domain, remainder taken from reference TRBV7-9 and TRBJ2-1, is DTGVSQNPRHKITKRGQNVTFRCDPISEHNRLYWYRQTLGQGPEFLTYFQNEAQLEKSRLLSDRFSAERPKGSFSTLEIQRTEQGDSAMYLCSSSPLGRVHEQFFGPGTRLTVL.

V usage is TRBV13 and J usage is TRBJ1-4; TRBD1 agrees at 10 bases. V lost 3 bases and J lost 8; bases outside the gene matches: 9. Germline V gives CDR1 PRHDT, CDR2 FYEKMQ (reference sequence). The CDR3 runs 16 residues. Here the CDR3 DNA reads TGTGCCAGCAGCTTGTCTTGGACAGGGGGACAAGAAAAACTGTTTTTT. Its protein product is CASSLSWTGGQEKLFF.

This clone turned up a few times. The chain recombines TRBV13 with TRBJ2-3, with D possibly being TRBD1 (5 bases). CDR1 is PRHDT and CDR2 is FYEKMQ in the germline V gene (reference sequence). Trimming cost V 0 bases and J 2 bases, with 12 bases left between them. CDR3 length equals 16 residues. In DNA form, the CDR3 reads TGTGCCAGCAGCTTAGGACAGGCGGTGAACACAGATACGCAGTATTTT. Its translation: CASSLGQAVNTDTQYF. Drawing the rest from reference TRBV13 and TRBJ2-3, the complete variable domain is AAGVIQSPRHLIKEKRETATLKCYPIPRHDTVYWYQQGPGQDPQFLISFYEKMQSDKGSIPDRFSAQQFSDYHSELNMSSLELGDSALYFCASSLGQAVNTDTQYFGPGTRLTVL.